The 9 T cell receptor beta chains presented below share a single source sample, sequenced in a study of Graves' ophthalmopathy and Graves' hyperthyroidism (dated by TCRdb to 2016 to 2019). Sequencing relied on an Illumina HiSeq 2000. For repertoire sequencing, TCR beta CDR3 regions were amplified from RNA transcripts. HTBI primers and the Qiagen OneStep RT-PCR kit were used in a first-round RT-PCR, which was followed by a second-round multiplex PCR, size selection and purification. TCRdb handled the public reads itself, with Q25 trimming in fastp and clone calling in MiXCR, and kept productive beta chains. Each CDR3 protein gets just one entry, which takes the most common genes and DNA from the rows behind it. This sample gives about 700,000 distinct CDR3 sequences in total; roughly two fifths of them show up just once. 44% of the sample rests with the top ten. The sequencing input was peripheral blood. All receptors come from an adult man with Graves' ophthalmopathy.

In this sample, this clonotype turned up once. This chain connects TRBV20-1 to TRBJ1-1; 9 nucleotides align to TRBD1. The CDR3 runs to 13 residues. With V trimmed by 0 bases and J by 7 bases, 3 bases remained unmatched. CDR1 and CDR2 (germline): DFQATT, SNEGSKA (reference sequence). The CDR3 reads CSARETGGNEAFF. CDR3 DNA: TGCAGTGCTAGAGAAACAGGGGGCAATGAAGCTTTCTTT.

V is TRBV2 and J is TRBJ1-2; D remains unclear. From germline, CDR1 is SNHLY and CDR2 FYNNEI. This CDR3 is built from 13 residues. Trimming removed 6 bases at V and 2 bases at J, with 10 bases between. Here the CDR3 reads CASSPPSNYGYTF. In nucleotides, the CDR3 is TGTGCCAGCAGCCCCCCCTCCAACTATGGCTACACCTTC.

The chain is built from TRBV5-1 and TRBJ2-5; D perhaps matches TRBD2 (5 bases). The germline CDR1 and CDR2 sequences are SGHRS and YFSETQ. The CDR3 extends over 16 amino acids. V was trimmed by 4 bases and J by 1 base, leaving 17 bases between them. The CDR3 bases are TGCGCCAGCAGCGGTGGTGCCGCTAGCTGCCAAGAGACCCAGTACTTC. Protein product: CASSGGAASCQETQYF.

DNA for the CDR3: TGTGCCAGCAGGGTGACAGGGTATAATTCACCCCTCCACTTT. It is translated as CASRVTGYNSPLHF. This chain uses TRBV9 with TRBJ1-6; 7 positions match TRBD1. This CDR3 comprises 14 residues. Trimming at V came to 5 bases and at J to 4 bases, leaving 3 bases not matched to a gene. From germline, CDR1 is SGDLS and CDR2 YYNGEE. The full variable domain, rest sourced from reference TRBV9 and TRBJ1-6, is DSGVTQTPKHLITATGQRVTLRCSPRSGDLSVYWYQQSLDQGLQFLIQYYNGEERAKGNILERFSAQQFPDLHSELNLSSLELGDSALYFCASRVTGYNSPLHFGNGTRLTVT.

The chain combines TRBV19 with TRBJ2-2; 8 bases map to TRBD1. CDR3 length: 17 amino acids. V trimming: 4 bases; J trimming: 5 bases; junction bases outside the gene matches: 12. Germline V gene lookup returns CDR1 LNHDA and CDR2 SQIVND (reference sequence). This CDR3 is CASSKKPGQAGTGELFF. CDR3 coding DNA: TGTGCCAGTAGTAAAAAACCGGGACAGGCAGGGACCGGGGAGCTGTTTTTT.

At least ten counts were recorded for this clonotype. At one boundary the junction diverges from the germline segment, which might be a read error. CDR3 in DNA: TGTGCCAGCACCTTAGGCACGGGACAACAAGAGACCCAGTACTTC. It codes for CASTLGTGQQETQYF. The chain uses TRBV7-9 and TRBJ2-5, with D possibly being TRBD1 (6 bases). Germline V gives CDR1 SEHNR, CDR2 FQNEAQ (reference sequence). CDR3 size: 15 residues.

The chain couples TRBV25-1 to TRBJ2-7, with D possibly matching TRBD1 (7 bases). This CDR3 is 16 amino acids long. Germline CDR1 and CDR2: MGHDK and SYGVNS. The V end was cut by 4 bases, the J end by 1 base, with 17 bases between. CDR3 in DNA: TGTGCCAGCAGTGCTAGGAGGGGGCGCACATCCTACGAGCAGTACTTC. This sequence encodes CASSARRGRTSYEQYF.

This chain connects TRBV6-4 to TRBJ1-6; 9 bases are shared with TRBD1. The CDR3 runs to 15 residues. Per the germline V gene, CDR1 is MRHNA and CDR2 is SNTAGT. J lost 7 bases, V lost 4 bases, and 5 bases had no gene match. Here the CDR3 reads CASSAEDRGNSPLHF. In DNA form, the CDR3 reads TGTGCCAGCAGTGCTGAGGACAGGGGCAATTCACCCCTCCACTTT.

This clonotype was found many times. This chain joins TRBV2 and TRBJ1-1; D is unclear. Trimming removed 6 bases from V and 1 base from J, with 21 bases in between. Germline CDR1 and CDR2: SNHLY and FYNNEI. This CDR3 contains 17 residues. In DNA form, the CDR3 reads TGTGCCAGCAGCGACCTCGCGTTCCAGTCTCGGAACACTGAAGCTTTCTTT. Its translation is CASSDLAFQSRNTEAFF.